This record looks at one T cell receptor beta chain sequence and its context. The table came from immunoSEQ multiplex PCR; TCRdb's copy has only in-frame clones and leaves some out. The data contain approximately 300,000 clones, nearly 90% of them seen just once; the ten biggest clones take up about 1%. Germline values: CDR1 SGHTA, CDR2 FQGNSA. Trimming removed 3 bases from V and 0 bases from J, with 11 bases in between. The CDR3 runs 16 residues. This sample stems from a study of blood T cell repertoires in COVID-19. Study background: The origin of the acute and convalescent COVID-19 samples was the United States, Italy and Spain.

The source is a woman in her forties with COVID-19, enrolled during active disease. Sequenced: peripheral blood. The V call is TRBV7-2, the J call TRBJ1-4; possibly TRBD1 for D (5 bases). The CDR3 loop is CASSFGGAATNEKLFF. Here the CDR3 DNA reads TGTGCCAGCAGCTTCGGCGGGGCTGCAACTAATGAAAAACTGTTTTTT.